Listed below are T cell receptor beta chains from one sample, sequenced in a study of blood T cell repertoires in COVID-19. Some clones are missing from TCRdb's copy, which holds only in-frame ones; the method was immunoSEQ multiplex PCR. The sample yields a few hundred thousand clones, roughly 80% seen once. The source material was PBMCs or T cells enriched from blood (not recorded which). The receptors here all came from a woman aged 45 to 65 who had recovered from COVID-19. CDR3s include the opening cysteine and the closing phenylalanine or tryptophan. Fields, in order: J gene, clone size, D gene, V gene, CDR3 protein, CDR3 DNA. The D gene is left open where the match is weak. Clone size is not always given. Where it is, it says once, few, many or a class for expanded clones.

TRBJ1-1	-	-	TRBV30	CAWTTPGGWATEAFF	TGTGCCTGGACCACACCCGGGGGTTGGGCCACTGAAGCTTTCTTT
TRBJ2-2	-	TRBD2	TRBV2	CASSPPGLGSGELFF	TGTGCCAGCAGCCCCCCGGGACTAGGGTCCGGGGAGCTGTTTTTT
TRBJ2-2	-	-	TRBV18	CASSPGLASTGELFF	TGTGCCAGCTCACCGGGTCTAGCGAGCACCGGGGAGCTGTTTTTT
TRBJ2-7	-	-	TRBV6-5	CASSYSKQYYEQYF	TGTGCCAGCAGTTACTCTAAACAGTACTACGAGCAGTACTTC
TRBJ2-7	once	-	TRBV6-2/TRBV6-3	CASSQLPRMTYEQYF	TGTGCCAGCAGTCAACTACCAAGAATGACGTACGAGCAGTACTTC
TRBJ1-1	-	TRBD1	TRBV30	CAWSRDRGTANTEAFF	TGTGCCTGGAGCAGAGACCGTGGGACAGCGAACACTGAAGCTTTCTTT
TRBJ1-2	once	-	TRBV6-5	CASNRGTGSNYGYTF	TGTGCCAGCAATCGGGGCACAGGGTCTAACTATGGCTACACCTTC
TRBJ1-2	-	-	TRBV30	CAWSPGHPLGYTF	TGTGCCTGGAGCCCGGGACATCCCTTAGGCTACACCTTC
TRBJ1-5	-	-	TRBV27	CASSLMGAGNQPQHF	TGTGCCAGCAGTTTAATGGGGGCCGGCAATCAGCCCCAGCATTTT
TRBJ2-3	-	-	TRBV5-1	CASSLLGDTDTQYF	TGCGCCAGCAGTCTCTTAGGGGATACGGATACGCAGTATTTT
TRBJ1-2	-	TRBD1	TRBV5-1	CASSTGQGAAGYTF	TGCGCCAGCAGCACCGGACAGGGGGCGGCTGGCTACACCTTC
TRBJ2-1	-	-	TRBV27	CASSFSTAPSYNEQFF	TGTGCCAGCAGTTTCTCAACAGCCCCCTCATACAATGAGCAGTTCTTC
TRBJ1-1	once	-	TRBV19	CASRWNGEANTEAFF	TGTGCCAGTAGATGGAACGGGGAAGCGAACACTGAAGCTTTCTTT
TRBJ1-2	-	-	TRBV6-2/TRBV6-3	CASSGIGSYTF	TGTGCCAGCAGCGGGATCGGGAGCTACACCTTC
TRBJ2-2	-	-	TRBV27	CASSLSLVASPSGELFF	TGTGCCAGCAGTTTAAGTCTTGTTGCTAGTCCCTCCGGGGAGCTGTTTTTT
TRBJ2-5	-	-	TRBV10-3	CAISDGKGPEETQYF	TGTGCCATCAGTGATGGGAAGGGGCCGGAAGAGACCCAGTACTTC
TRBJ1-1	-	-	TRBV7-9	CASSLGGRTNLNTEAFF	TGTGCCAGCAGCTTAGGGGGCCGCACCAACTTGAACACTGAAGCTTTCTTT
TRBJ2-4	-	TRBD1	TRBV27	CASSFVPTGRAKNIQYF	TGTGCCAGCAGTTTTGTCCCGACAGGGCGAGCCAAAAACATTCAGTACTTC
TRBJ1-2	-	TRBD1	TRBV6-1	CASSEADVTGVTF	TGTGCCAGCAGTGAAGCGGATGTGACAGGGGTGACCTTC
TRBJ2-1	-	-	TRBV5-1	CASSLGRGYPIEQFF	TGCGCCAGCAGCTTGGGCAGGGGTTACCCCATTGAGCAGTTCTTC
TRBJ1-1	-	-	TRBV2	CASRVQGSDTEAFF	TGTGCCAGCAGGGTACAGGGATCGGACACTGAAGCTTTCTTT
TRBJ1-1	-	-	TRBV7-2	CASSLVGGSNTEAFF	TGTGCCAGCAGCTTGGTGGGGGGTTCGAACACTGAAGCTTTCTTT
TRBJ1-2	-	TRBD1	TRBV6-6	CASSPRGTGIIYGYTF	TGTGCCAGCAGCCCCAGGGGGACAGGGATCATCTATGGCTACACCTTC
TRBJ1-1	-	-	TRBV14	CASSQVGQFEAFF	TGTGCCAGCAGCCAAGTAGGACAGTTTGAAGCTTTCTTT
TRBJ2-3	-	TRBD2	TRBV2	CASTALAGGSTDTQYF	TGTGCCAGCACTGCTCTAGCGGGGGGTAGCACAGATACGCAGTATTTT
TRBJ1-3	-	TRBD1	TRBV5-4	CASSTTGGFSGNTIYF	TGTGCCAGCAGCACGACAGGGGGATTCTCTGGAAACACCATATATTTT
TRBJ1-1	-	-	TRBV4-3	CASSHEVLGAAMNTEAFF	TGCGCCAGCAGCCACGAAGTGTTGGGCGCTGCCATGAACACTGAAGCTTTCTTT
TRBJ2-7	-	TRBD2	TRBV7-8	CASSQFEFTAGIYEQYF	TGTGCCAGCAGCCAATTCGAGTTCACAGCGGGAATCTACGAGCAGTACTTC
TRBJ1-1	few	-	TRBV27	CASSLLGGQHTEAFF	TGTGCCAGCAGTTTACTCGGGGGGCAGCACACTGAAGCTTTCTTT